This TCR beta chain was profiled in a study of T-cell memory formation after mild COVID-19. Trimming removed 0 bases at V and 10 bases at J, with 5 bases between. CDR3 length: 11 residues. Germline V gives CDR1 SGHRS, CDR2 YFSETQ. One entry per CDR3 protein results from TCRdb running MiXCR on the 5' RACE reads. The table has 350,000 to 450,000 distinct CDR3 sequences, 25% to 30% seen once; the top ten hold roughly 13%. This chain uses TRBV5-1 with TRBJ2-4; no clear D. The source of this sequence is an adult woman who had mild COVID-19 (a few samples of this study predate the infection). Cell type and time point are not known. Sequenced: PBMCs or a T cell subset sorted from them (not recorded which). CDR3: CASSLDRIQYF. The CDR3 DNA reads TGCGCCAGCAGCTTGGACAGAATTCAGTACTTC. Variable domain in full (rest from reference TRBV5-1 and TRBJ2-4): KAGVTQTPRYLIKTRGQQVTLSCSPISGHRSVSWYQQTPGQGLQFLFEYFSETQRNKGNFPGRFSGRQFSNSRSEMNVSTLELGDSALYLCASSLDRIQYFGAGTRLSVL.